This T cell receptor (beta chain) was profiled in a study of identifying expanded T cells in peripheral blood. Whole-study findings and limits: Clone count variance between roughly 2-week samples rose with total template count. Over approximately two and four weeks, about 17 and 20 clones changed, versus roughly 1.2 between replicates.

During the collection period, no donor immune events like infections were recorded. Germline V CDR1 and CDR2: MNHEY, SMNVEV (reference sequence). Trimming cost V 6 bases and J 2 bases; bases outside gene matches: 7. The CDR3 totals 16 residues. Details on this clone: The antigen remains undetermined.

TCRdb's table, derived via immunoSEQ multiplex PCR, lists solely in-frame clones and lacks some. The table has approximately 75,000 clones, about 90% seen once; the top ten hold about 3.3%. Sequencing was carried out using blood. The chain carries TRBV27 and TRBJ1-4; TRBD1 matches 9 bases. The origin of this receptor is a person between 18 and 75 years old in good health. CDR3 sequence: CASSPGQGRTNEKLFF. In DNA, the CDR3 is TGTGCCAGCAGCCCTGGACAGGGGAGGACTAATGAAAAACTGTTTTTT.